These 16 T cell receptor beta chains share one sample of origin, sequenced in a study of T cell repertoires in cytomegalovirus infection. These receptors' antigens are unknown. TCRdb called the reads again in MiXCR, with one record for every CDR3 protein. The table includes approximately 730,000 distinct CDR3 sequences, about 29% detected once. The material was cultured CD8+ T cells from PBMCs, obtained from culture after CMV antigen stimulation. The receptors derive from a human donor in good health (CMV status not recorded). Some clones in this sample may be carry-over from other donors' samples.

This clonotype occurred many times. The V and J genes are TRBV7-9 and TRBJ2-3, with TRBD2 matching 9 bases. CDR1 SEHNR and CDR2 FQNEAQ come from the germline V gene (reference sequence). The CDR3 is 16 residues long. Trimming at V came to 7 bases and at J to 4 bases, leaving 12 bases not matched to a gene. The CDR3 is CASTMDGSGGADTQYF. As DNA, the CDR3 is TGTGCCAGCACCATGGACGGTAGCGGGGGTGCAGATACGCAGTATTTT.

This chain joins TRBV13 and TRBJ1-1; D ambiguous. The length of the CDR3 is 14 residues. CDR1 and CDR2 from the germline V gene are PRHDT and FYEKMQ (reference sequence). The ends were cut back, 4 bases at V and 0 bases at J, with 9 bases in the middle. The CDR3 sequence: CASSSEEMNTEAFF. The CDR3 nucleotides read TGTGCCAGCAGCTCCGAAGAAATGAACACTGAAGCTTTCTTT. The full variable domain, in which reference TRBV13 and TRBJ1-1 provide the parts outside the CDR3, is AAGVIQSPRHLIKEKRETATLKCYPIPRHDTVYWYQQGPGQDPQFLISFYEKMQSDKGSIPDRFSAQQFSDYHSELNMSSLELGDSALYFCASSSEEMNTEAFFGQGTRLTVV.

With regard to this clonotype: A much larger clone lies one base from this, so it may be a read error. Since no conserved phenylalanine or tryptophan closes the CDR3, a read error is the likely cause. This chain links TRBV7-2 with TRBJ2-7; perhaps D is TRBD1 or TRBD2 (6 bases each). Germline loops: CDR1 SGHTA, CDR2 FQGNSA. V was shortened by 3 bases and J by 0 bases, with 15 bases between the two germline ends. The CDR3 contains 16 residues. The CDR3, as DNA: TGTGCCAGCAGCTTGGGGGAAGGGGGGAGCTCCTACGAGCAGTACATC. Translating gives CASSLGEGGSSYEQYI.

This chain joins TRBV24-1 and TRBJ1-5; perhaps TRBD1 as D (5 bases). V lost 5 bases, J lost 7 bases, and 14 bases lay in between. Germline CDR1 reads KGHDR; CDR2 reads SFDVKD. The CDR3 covers 14 residues. CDR3 bases: TGTGCCACCAGTGGCCCAGGGATTGAGCAGCCCCAGCATTTT. It encodes CATSGPGIEQPQHF.

The genes are TRBV19 and TRBJ2-5; 8 bases match TRBD1. CDR3 size: 13 residues. The germline gives CDR1 LNHDA, CDR2 SQIVND (reference sequence). Germline trimming cut 7 bases from V and 4 bases from J; bases unmatched to any gene: 5. CDR3 sequence (DNA): TGTGCCAGTAACCCAGGGGGCGTAGAGACCCAGTACTTC. The encoded protein is CASNPGGVETQYF.

This clonotype was seen at least ten times. The rearrangement joins TRBV7-6 to TRBJ1-2; D remains ambiguous. The CDR3 has 12 residues. Germline V gives CDR1 SGHVS, CDR2 FNYEAQ. V was trimmed by 4 bases and J by 4 bases, leaving 7 bases between them. The CDR3: CASSSGPYGYTF. The CDR3 nucleotides read TGTGCCAGCAGCTCCGGGCCCTATGGCTACACCTTC.

Worth noting for this clonotype: Given a much more abundant clone one base away, this may be a read error. The chain recombines TRBV12-3 or TRBV12-4 with TRBJ2-1; TRBD1 might be the D (7 bases). V was trimmed by 5 bases and J by 3 bases, leaving 11 bases between them. This CDR3 region has 14 residues. The CDR3 DNA is TGTGCCAGCAGTCGACAGGGAGGCTACAATGAGCAGTTCTTC. It specifies CASSRQGGYNEQFF.

The rearrangement links TRBV12-5 to TRBJ1-2; 7 positions agree with TRBD1. The junction had 5 bases not matched to a gene; V was cut back by 7 bases and J by 6 bases. The CDR3 runs 12 residues. Germline CDR1 reads LGHNT; CDR2 reads FRNRAP. This CDR3 reads CASATGFDGYTF. The CDR3 DNA reads as TGTGCTAGTGCGACAGGGTTTGATGGCTACACCTTC.

The chain combines TRBV5-1 with TRBJ1-1; D uncertain. Trimming took 5 bases from V and 4 from J, leaving 12 bases between them. The CDR3 has 13 amino acids. Germline-derived CDR1 and CDR2 are SGHRS and YFSETQ. CDR3 sequence: CASSPDPLTEAFF. The CDR3 DNA reads TGCGCCAGCAGTCCCGACCCTCTCACTGAAGCTTTCTTT.

The table lists this clonotype with a few counts. The rearrangement joins TRBV19 to TRBJ1-5, with D possibly matching TRBD1 (6 bases). Germline V lookup: CDR1 LNHDA, CDR2 SQIVND (reference sequence). Trimming pared 7 bases from V and 4 bases from J, leaving 14 bases between. The CDR3 is 14 amino acids. The CDR3 reads CASTMWGANQPQHF. Here the CDR3 DNA reads TGTGCCAGTACCATGTGGGGGGCAAATCAGCCCCAGCATTTT.

The CDR3 bases are TGTGCCAGCAGCTGGACTCGGGCAGGCTACACCTTC. It encodes CASSWTRAGYTF. The V call is TRBV5-6, the J call TRBJ1-2; D is unclear. With 3 bases removed from V and 8 bases from J, the gap between germline ends came to 11 bases. Germline loops: CDR1 SGHDT, CDR2 YYEEEE. This CDR3 is 12 amino acids long. The whole variable domain, remainder taken from reference TRBV5-6 and TRBJ1-2, is DAGVTQSPTHLIKTRGQQVTLRCSPKSGHDTVSWYQQALGQGPQFIFQYYEEEERQRGNFPDRFSGHQFPNYSSELNVNALLLGDSALYLCASSWTRAGYTFGSGTRLTVV.

The chain couples TRBV19 to TRBJ2-7, with 11 bases fitting TRBD2. The germline gives CDR1 LNHDA, CDR2 SQIVND (reference sequence). This CDR3 comprises 14 residues. V lost 5 bases to trimming and J lost 2 bases; unmatched junction nucleotides: 2. Here the CDR3 reads CASSASGGPYEQYF. In nucleotides, the CDR3 is TGTGCCAGTAGTGCTAGCGGGGGGCCCTACGAGCAGTACTTC. Looking up the rest from reference TRBV19 and TRBJ2-7 gives the full variable domain: DGGITQSPKYLFRKEGQNVTLSCEQNLNHDAMYWYRQDPGQGLRLIYYSQIVNDFQKGDIAEGYSVSREKKESFPLTVTSAQKNPTAFYLCASSASGGPYEQYFGPGTRLTVT.

This clonotype was observed a few times. This chain connects TRBV7-6 to TRBJ2-7, with TRBD1 identical over 8 bases. The CDR3 consists of 14 residues. The trim removed 2 bases at V and 2 bases at J, leaving 2 bases unmatched. CDR1 SGHVS and CDR2 FNYEAQ come from the germline V gene. CDR3: CASSLRQGPYEQYV. Written as DNA, the CDR3 is TGTGCCAGCAGCTTAAGACAGGGGCCCTACGAGCAGTACGTC.

This clonotype was detected ten times or more. The chain couples TRBV12-3 or TRBV12-4 to TRBJ1-2, with 7 bases fitting TRBD1. The CDR3 extends over 12 amino acids. V trimming: 3 bases; J trimming: 6 bases; junction bases outside the gene matches: 1. CDR3 coding DNA: TGTGCCAGCAGTTTCGGACAGGATGGCTACACCTTC. It specifies CASSFGQDGYTF.

This clonotype was counted once. This chain connects TRBV27 to TRBJ2-1; 8 bases match TRBD1. The CDR3 contains 16 residues. Germline CDR1 MNHEY, CDR2 SMNVEV (reference sequence). The ends lost 5 bases at V and 0 bases at J; junction bases unmatched: 6. The CDR3 nucleotides read TGTGCCAGCAGTCCGTTGACAGGGGACTCCTACAATGAGCAGTTCTTC. Translation: CASSPLTGDSYNEQFF.

The sample holds many counts of this clonotype. This rearrangement joins TRBV7-6 to TRBJ1-6, with a weak D call TRBD1 (5 bases). V gave up 5 bases and J gave up 7 bases, with 15 bases separating them. The germline V gene encodes CDR1 SGHVS and CDR2 FNYEAQ. This CDR3 spans 15 amino acids. The CDR3 region has the DNA TGTGCCAGCAGCCTTTCCCGAGGGGCGAATTCACCCCTCCACTTT. Encoded protein: CASSLSRGANSPLHF.